This T cell receptor beta chain originates from a study of graft-versus-host responses after intestinal transplantation. In the case of this clone: Its antigen is still unknown.

V shed 5 bases and J 8 bases; nucleotides not matched to a gene: 12. The CDR3 totals 16 residues. The germline V gene has CDR1 SGHTA and CDR2 FQGNSA. Data came from immunoSEQ multiplex PCR; TCRdb stores just in-frame clones and leaves some out. The sample carries about 70,000 clones, 84% recorded once. Sequenced here: unstimulated CD4+ T cells sorted from spleen or lymph node cells, sampled before transplant. This chain links TRBV7-2 with TRBJ1-6; 7 bases map to TRBD1. This sequence originates from a human donor who was the organ donor for an intestinal transplant. CDR3 protein: CASSDTFRDRDSPLHF. The DNA of the CDR3 is TGTGCCAGCAGCGACACTTTCCGGGACAGAGATTCACCCCTCCACTTT.